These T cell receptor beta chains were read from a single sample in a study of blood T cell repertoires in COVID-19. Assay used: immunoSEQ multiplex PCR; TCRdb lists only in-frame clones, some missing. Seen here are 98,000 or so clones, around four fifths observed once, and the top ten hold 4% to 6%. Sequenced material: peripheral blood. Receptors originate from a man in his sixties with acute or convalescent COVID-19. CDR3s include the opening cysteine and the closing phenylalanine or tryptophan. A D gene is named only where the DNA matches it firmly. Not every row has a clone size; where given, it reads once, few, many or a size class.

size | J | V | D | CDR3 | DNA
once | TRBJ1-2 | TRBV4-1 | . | CASNSRTDNYGYTF | TGCGCCAGCAACTCCCGGACAGATAACTATGGCTACACCTTC
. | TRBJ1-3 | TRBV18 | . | CASSPQGVTSGNTIYF | TGTGCCAGCTCACCACAGGGGGTAACCTCTGGAAACACCATATATTTT
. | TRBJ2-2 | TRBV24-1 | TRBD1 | CATSDVDRGHTGELFF | TGTGCCACCAGTGATGTTGACAGGGGGCATACCGGGGAGCTGTTTTTT
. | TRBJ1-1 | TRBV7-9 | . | CASSPNLGHGNTEAFF | TGTGCCAGCAGCCCGAACTTAGGACACGGGAACACTGAAGCTTTCTTT
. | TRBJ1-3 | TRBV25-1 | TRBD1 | CASSALGDRVGNTIYF | TGTGCCAGCAGTGCGCTCGGAGACAGGGTTGGAAACACCATATATTTT
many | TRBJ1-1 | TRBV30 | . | CAWSRALTEAFF | TGTGCCTGGAGCAGGGCGCTTACTGAAGCTTTCTTT
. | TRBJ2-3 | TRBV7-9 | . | CASSLAGGTDTQYF | TGTGCCAGCAGCTTAGCAGGGGGCACAGATACGCAGTATTTT
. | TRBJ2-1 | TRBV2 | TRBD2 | CATILSGSSYNEQFF | TGTGCCACCATTTTAAGCGGGAGCTCCTACAATGAGCAGTTCTTC
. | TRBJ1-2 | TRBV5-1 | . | CASSFQAGNYGYTF | TGCGCCAGCAGCTTCCAGGCAGGGAACTATGGCTACACCTTC
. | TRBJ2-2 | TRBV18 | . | CASSPGQNTGELFF | TGTGCCAGCTCACCGGGACAGAACACCGGGGAGCTGTTTTTT
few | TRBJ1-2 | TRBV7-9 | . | CASSLPQGGQNYGYTF | TGTGCCAGCAGCCTACCCCAGGGAGGGCAGAACTATGGCTACACCTTC
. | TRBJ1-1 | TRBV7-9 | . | CASSGTPNTEAFF | TGTGCCAGCAGCGGGACACCGAACACTGAAGCTTTCTTT
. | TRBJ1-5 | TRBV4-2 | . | CASSQIGLSGGNQPQHF | TGTGCCAGCAGCCAAATCGGGTTGTCAGGGGGCAATCAGCCCCAGCATTTT
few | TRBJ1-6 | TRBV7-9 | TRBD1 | CASTAGGGQGNSPLHF | TGTGCCAGCACCGCAGGGGGTGGGCAGGGTAATTCACCCCTCCACTTT
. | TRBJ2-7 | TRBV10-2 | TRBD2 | CASQRDSYEQYF | TGCGCCAGCCAGCGGGACTCCTACGAGCAGTACTTC
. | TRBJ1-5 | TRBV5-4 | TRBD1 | CASSPGQHNQPQHF | TGTGCCAGCAGCCCGGGACAGCACAATCAGCCCCAGCATTTT
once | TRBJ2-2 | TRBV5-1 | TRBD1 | CASSPGQPGTGELFF | TGCGCCAGCAGCCCGGGACAGCCGGGAACCGGGGAGCTGTTTTTT
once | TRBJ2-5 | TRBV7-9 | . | CASSLGSGETQYF | TGTGCCAGCAGCTTAGGTTCGGGAGAGACCCAGTACTTC
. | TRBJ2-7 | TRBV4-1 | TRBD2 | CASSQAGTSNYEQYF | TGCGCCAGCAGCCAAGCCGGGACTAGCAATTACGAGCAGTACTTC
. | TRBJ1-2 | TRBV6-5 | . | CASSPGQSYGYTF | TGTGCCAGCAGTCCCGGACAGTCCTATGGCTACACCTTC
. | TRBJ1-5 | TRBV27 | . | CASSLRQTSNQPQHF | TGTGCCAGCAGTCTCAGACAGACTAGCAATCAGCCCCAGCATTTT
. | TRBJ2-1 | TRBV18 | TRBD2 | CASSPELAGDNEQFF | TGTGCCAGCTCACCAGAACTAGCGGGGGACAATGAGCAGTTCTTC
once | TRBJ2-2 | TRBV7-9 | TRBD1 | CASTQGAGTGELFF | TGTGCCAGCACCCAGGGGGCTGGCACCGGGGAGCTGTTTTTT
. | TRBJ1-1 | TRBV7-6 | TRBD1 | CASSQIDRGEAFF | TGTGCCAGCAGCCAAATAGACAGGGGTGAAGCTTTCTTT
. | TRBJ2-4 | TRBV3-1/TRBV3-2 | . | CASSRPSLSIQYF | TGTGCCAGCAGCCGTCCTAGTTTGAGCATTCAGTACTTC
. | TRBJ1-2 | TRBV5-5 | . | CASSSSYGYTF | TGTGCCAGCAGCTCGAGCTATGGCTACACCTTC
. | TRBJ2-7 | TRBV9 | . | CASSLQGTDLYEQYF | TGTGCCAGCAGCCTCCAGGGGACCGACCTCTACGAGCAGTACTTC
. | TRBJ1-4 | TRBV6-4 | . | CASSDRGGGTEKLFF | TGTGCCAGCAGTGACAGGGGGGGCGGGACTGAAAAACTGTTTTTT
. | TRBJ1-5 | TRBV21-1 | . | CASRPWALNQPQHF | TGTGCCAGCAGGCCGTGGGCTTTGAATCAGCCCCAGCATTTT
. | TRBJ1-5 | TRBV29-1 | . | CSVRDNADQPQHF | TGCAGCGTTCGGGACAACGCTGATCAGCCCCAGCATTTT
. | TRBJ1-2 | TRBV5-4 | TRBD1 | CASRAQTGGGLTDYGYTF | TGTGCCAGCAGAGCGCAGACAGGGGGCGGCTTGACGGACTATGGCTACACCTTC
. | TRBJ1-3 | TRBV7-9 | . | CASSFLGNTIYF | TGTGCCAGCAGCTTCCTAGGAAACACCATATATTTT
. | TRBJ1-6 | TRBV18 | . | CASSPASSTENSPLHF | TGTGCCAGCTCACCAGCTTCTTCGACAGAGAATTCACCCCTCCACTTT
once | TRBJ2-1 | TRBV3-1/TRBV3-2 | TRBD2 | CASSQESGGTSNEQFF | TGTGCCAGCAGCCAAGAATCAGGCGGGACTAGTAATGAGCAGTTCTTC
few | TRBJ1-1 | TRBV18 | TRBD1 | CASSPGTGGRTEAFF | TGTGCCAGCTCACCAGGAACAGGGGGTAGGACTGAAGCTTTCTTT
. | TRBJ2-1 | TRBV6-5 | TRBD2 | CASSYIAGGNYAEQFF | TGTGCCAGCAGTTATATAGCGGGAGGCAACTACGCTGAGCAGTTCTTC
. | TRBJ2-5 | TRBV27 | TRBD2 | CASSNRLAGQETQYF | TGTGCCAGCAGCAACCGACTAGCGGGACAAGAGACCCAGTACTTC
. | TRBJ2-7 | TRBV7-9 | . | CASSSSAPYEQYF | TGTGCCAGCAGCTCCAGCGCGCCCTACGAGCAGTACTTC
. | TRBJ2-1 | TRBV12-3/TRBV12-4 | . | CASSFVERQFF | TGTGCCAGCAGTTTCGTGGAGAGACAGTTCTTC
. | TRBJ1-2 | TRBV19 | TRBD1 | CASSIGTVYGYTF | TGTGCCAGTAGTATTGGGACAGTGTATGGCTACACCTTC
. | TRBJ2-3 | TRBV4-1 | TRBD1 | CASSQATGSTDTQYF | TGCGCCAGCAGCCAAGCGACAGGGAGCACAGATACGCAGTATTTT
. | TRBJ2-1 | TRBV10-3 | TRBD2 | CAISEQTGTSAYNEQFF | TGTGCCATCAGTGAACAAACCGGGACTAGCGCATACAATGAGCAGTTCTTC
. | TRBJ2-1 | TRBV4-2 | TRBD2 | CASSLLAVTYNEQFF | TGTGCCAGCAGCTTACTAGCGGTCACCTACAATGAGCAGTTCTTC
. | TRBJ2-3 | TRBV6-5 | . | CASSYSGGLGTDTQYF | TGTGCCAGCAGTTACTCGGGGGGATTGGGCACAGATACGCAGTATTTT
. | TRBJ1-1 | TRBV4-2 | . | CASSQEGQAGGTEAFF | TGTGCCAGCAGCCAAGAGGGGCAGGCCGGGGGGACTGAAGCTTTCTTT
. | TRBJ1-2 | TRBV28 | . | CATDKGQASWGYTF | TGTGCCACCGATAAAGGGCAGGCTAGCTGGGGCTACACCTTC